This is a list of T cell receptor beta chains from one sample in a study of T cell responses to AZD1222 COVID-19 vaccine. The assay was immunoSEQ multiplex PCR, and TCRdb's table has in-frame clones only and misses some. Of approximately 160,000 clones listed, 93% are singletons. The sample in question was peripheral blood, obtained on day 0 of AZD1222 vaccination. These receptors all stem from an adult in good health. The CDR3 runs from the conserved cysteine through the conserved F or W. The D gene is left open where the match is weak. The size of a clone is reported for some rows only, either as once, few or many, or as a class for expanded clones.

abundance	d_gene	v_gene	j_gene	CDR3nt	CDR3aa
-	-	TRBV5-3	TRBJ1-6	TGTGCCAGAAGCCGGGACCCGTTTTCCTCCTATAATTCACCCCTCCACTTT	CARSRDPFSSYNSPLHF
-	-	TRBV30	TRBJ1-4	TGTGCCTGGAGTAGGGGAACAACTAATGAAAAACTGTTTTTT	CAWSRGTTNEKLFF
-	-	TRBV5-1	TRBJ1-4	TGCGCCAGCAGCTTGGAGGGATACAATGAAAAACTGTTTTTT	CASSLEGYNEKLFF
-	TRBD1	TRBV28	TRBJ2-2	TGTGCCAGCACCTGGCAGGGGGTCACCGGGGAGCTGTTTTTT	CASTWQGVTGELFF
-	-	TRBV6-5	TRBJ1-2	TGTGCCAGCAGTTACGATCCGGGGGCGCGGGGCTACACCTTC	CASSYDPGARGYTF
-	-	TRBV29-1	TRBJ2-2	TGCAGCGCTTACACCGGGGAGCTGTTTTTT	CSAYTGELFF
-	TRBD1	TRBV5-1	TRBJ2-7	TGCGCCAGCAGCCCCGGACAGGGGCGTGGGAGCTACGAGCAGTACTTC	CASSPGQGRGSYEQYF
-	-	TRBV5-6	TRBJ1-3	TGTGCCAGCAGCTTGGGACAGGCTTTTGACACCATATATTTT	CASSLGQAFDTIYF
-	TRBD2	TRBV7-2	TRBJ2-5	TGTGCCAGCAGCTACCAACCGTCGGGACTAGCGGGGGGAGGGACCCAGTACTTC	CASSYQPSGLAGGGTQYF
-	TRBD1	TRBV11-3	TRBJ1-1	TGTGCCAGCACCCGCCGGACACAGGGGAGAGGCACTGAAGCTTTCTTT	CASTRRTQGRGTEAFF
-	TRBD1	TRBV18	TRBJ1-2	TGTGCCAGCTCATCAACAGGGGCGGTTGGCTACACCTTC	CASSSTGAVGYTF
-	-	TRBV7-8	TRBJ1-1	TGTGCCAGCAGTAGAGGGCAGCTGAACACTGAAGCTTTCTTT	CASSRGQLNTEAFF
-	TRBD1	TRBV10-3	TRBJ2-7	TGTGCCACCGCCGGGACAGGGCGATTTAGTGGGGCCTACGAGCAGTACTTC	CATAGTGRFSGAYEQYF
-	-	TRBV9	TRBJ2-1	TGTGCCAGCAGCGTTGCAGGGGCCTACAATGAGCAGTTCTTC	CASSVAGAYNEQFF
-	-	TRBV16	TRBJ2-2	TGTGCCAGCAGCCACTCTCAGGGGAGCACCGGGGAGCTGTTTTTT	CASSHSQGSTGELFF
-	-	TRBV28	TRBJ2-5	TGTGCCAGCAGTTACCCCTCGGTGGGGACCCAGTACTTC	CASSYPSVGTQYF
-	-	TRBV18	TRBJ2-4	TGTGCCAGCTCACCACCGCAAGGAGGTTACGCCAAAAACATTCAGTACTTC	CASSPPQGGYAKNIQYF
-	-	TRBV7-9	TRBJ2-7	TGTGCCAGCAGCTTAGCGGGCCTTCACTCCGGGCAGTACTTC	CASSLAGLHSGQYF
-	TRBD1	TRBV5-8	TRBJ2-7	TGTGCCAGTATTTTAACCGGGACAGGTGGTCTCGAGCAGTACTTC	CASILTGTGGLEQYF
-	-	TRBV4-1	TRBJ1-5	TGCGCCAGCAGCCAAAGAACGGGCAATCAGCCCCAGCATTTT	CASSQRTGNQPQHF
-	TRBD1	TRBV19	TRBJ1-2	TGTGCCACCTCCAGGACAGGGACGGGCTATGGCTACACCTTC	CATSRTGTGYGYTF
-	TRBD2	TRBV27	TRBJ2-1	TGTGCCAGCAAGGGACTAGCGGAAGAGCAGTTCTTC	CASKGLAEEQFF
once	TRBD1	TRBV11-3	TRBJ1-1	TGTGCCAGCAGCACCCAAGACAGGGGTTTAAACACTGAAGCTTTCTTT	CASSTQDRGLNTEAFF
-	-	TRBV2	TRBJ2-1	TGTGCCAGCAGTGAGTACAATGAGCAGTTCTTC	CASSEYNEQFF
-	-	TRBV7-2	TRBJ2-5	TGTGCCAGCAGCAGACAAGAGACCCAGTACTTC	CASSRQETQYF
-	TRBD1	TRBV6-1	TRBJ1-5	TGTGCCAGCAGTGAAGCGGAGCCAGGGGGCGGCCAGCCCCAGCATTTT	CASSEAEPGGGQPQHF
once	-	TRBV6-5	TRBJ2-7	TGTGCCAGCCGAAGAGGCAAGTACGAGCAGTACTTC	CASRRGKYEQYF
-	-	TRBV3-1/TRBV3-2	TRBJ2-5	TGTGCCAGCAGCCAAGGGGGAGGGGGAAAGTGGGAGACCCAGTACTTC	CASSQGGGGKWETQYF
-	-	TRBV11-3	TRBJ1-1	TGTGCCAGCAGCCAGGGCAGGCTGGGGTCTGAAGCTTTCTTT	CASSQGRLGSEAFF
-	TRBD1	TRBV27	TRBJ2-2	TGTGCCAGCAGTTCGAAACCCGACAGGGAACGGGCCGGGGAGCTGTTTTTT	CASSSKPDRERAGELFF
-	TRBD1	TRBV29-1	TRBJ1-2	TGCAGCGTTGTAGGGGAGACAGGGGGCACTCAAGGCTACACCTTC	CSVVGETGGTQGYTF
-	-	TRBV5-4	TRBJ2-2	TGTGCCAGCAGTTTTGGCGGGGCGTCCACCGGGGAGCTGTTTTTT	CASSFGGASTGELFF
-	TRBD2	TRBV2	TRBJ2-1	TGTGCCAGCAGTGAACGTCCGGCGGGGGGGCCACGGAATGAGCAGTTCTTC	CASSERPAGGPRNEQFF